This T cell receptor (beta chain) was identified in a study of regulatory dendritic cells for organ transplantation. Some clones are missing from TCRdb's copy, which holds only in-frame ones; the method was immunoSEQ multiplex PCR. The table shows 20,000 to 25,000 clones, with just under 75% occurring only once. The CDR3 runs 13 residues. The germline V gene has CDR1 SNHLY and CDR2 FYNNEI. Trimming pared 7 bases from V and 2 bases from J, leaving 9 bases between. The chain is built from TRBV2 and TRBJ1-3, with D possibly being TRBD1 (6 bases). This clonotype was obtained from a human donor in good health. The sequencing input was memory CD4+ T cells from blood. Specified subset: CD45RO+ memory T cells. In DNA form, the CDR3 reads TGTGCCAGCAAGGGGGATGCTGGAAACACCATATATTTT. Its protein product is CASKGDAGNTIYF.